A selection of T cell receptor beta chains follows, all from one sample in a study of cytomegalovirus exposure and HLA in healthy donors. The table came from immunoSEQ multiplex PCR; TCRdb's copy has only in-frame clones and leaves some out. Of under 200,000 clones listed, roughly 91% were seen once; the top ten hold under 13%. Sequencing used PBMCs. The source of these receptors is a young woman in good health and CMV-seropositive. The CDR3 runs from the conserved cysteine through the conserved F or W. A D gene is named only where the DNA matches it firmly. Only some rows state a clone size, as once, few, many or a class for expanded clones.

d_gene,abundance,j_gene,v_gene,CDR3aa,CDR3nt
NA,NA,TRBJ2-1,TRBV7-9,CASSSSDYSYNEQFF,TGTGCCAGCAGTTCTAGCGACTACTCCTACAATGAGCAGTTCTTC
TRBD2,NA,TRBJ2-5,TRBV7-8,CASSSTITSGRMVTQYF,TGTGCCAGCAGCTCCACTATCACTAGCGGGAGAATGGTGACCCAGTACTTC
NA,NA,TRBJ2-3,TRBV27,CASSWGGPDTQYF,TGTGCCAGCAGTTGGGGGGGGCCAGATACGCAGTATTTT
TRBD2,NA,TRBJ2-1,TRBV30,CAWDPRSGIIYNEQFF,TGTGCCTGGGACCCCAGGAGCGGGATCATCTACAATGAGCAGTTCTTC
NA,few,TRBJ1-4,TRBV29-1,CSVDQGSGEKLFF,TGCAGCGTTGATCAGGGGTCGGGAGAAAAACTGTTTTTT
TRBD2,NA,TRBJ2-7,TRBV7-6,CASSYPPAGAYEQYF,TGTGCCAGCAGCTACCCCCCAGCGGGAGCGTACGAGCAGTACTTC
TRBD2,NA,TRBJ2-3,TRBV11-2,CASSLRAGERTDTQYF,TGTGCCAGCAGCTTACGAGCGGGAGAACGCACAGATACGCAGTATTTT
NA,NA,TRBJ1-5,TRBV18,CASSPGTSNQPQHF,TGTGCCAGCTCACCAGGCACCTCTAATCAGCCCCAGCATTTT
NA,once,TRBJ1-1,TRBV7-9,CASSFHTGVYTEAFF,TGTGCCAGCAGCTTTCATACGGGGGTTTACACTGAAGCTTTCTTT
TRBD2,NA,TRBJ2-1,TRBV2,CASSAGWGGNEQFF,TGTGCCAGCAGTGCGGGATGGGGGGGCAATGAGCAGTTCTTC
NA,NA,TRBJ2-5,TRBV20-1,CSARVLSQYF,TGCAGTGCTAGAGTTTTATCCCAGTACTTC
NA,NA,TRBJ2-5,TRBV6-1,CASSEDVTAATQYF,TGTGCCAGCAGTGAAGATGTCACAGCCGCGACCCAGTACTTC
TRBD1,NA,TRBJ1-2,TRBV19,CASGWTGGVYGYTF,TGTGCCAGTGGATGGACAGGGGGTGTCTATGGCTACACCTTC
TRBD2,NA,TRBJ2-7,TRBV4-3,CASSQELAGSYEQYF,TGCGCCAGCAGCCAAGAACTAGCGGGCTCCTACGAGCAGTACTTC
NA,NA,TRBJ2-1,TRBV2,CASNPGNNEQFF,TGTGCCAGCAACCCGGGTAACAATGAGCAGTTCTTC
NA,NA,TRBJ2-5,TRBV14,CASSQDQRRTQYF,TGTGCCAGCAGCCAAGATCAGCGAAGGACCCAGTACTTC
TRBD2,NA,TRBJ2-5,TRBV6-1,CASSGGMGSGEETQYF,TGTGCCAGCAGTGGGGGAATGGGTAGCGGGGAGGAGACCCAGTACTTC
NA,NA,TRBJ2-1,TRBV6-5,CASSLKGSSYNEQFF,TGTGCCAGTTCTTTGAAAGGGAGCTCCTACAATGAGCAGTTCTTC
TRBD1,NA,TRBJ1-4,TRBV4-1,CASSRTGTVATNEKLFF,TGCGCCAGCAGCCGGACGGGGACAGTTGCAACTAATGAAAAACTGTTTTTT
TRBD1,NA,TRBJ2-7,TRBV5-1,CASSIGQGDEQYF,TGCGCCAGCAGCATCGGACAGGGGGACGAGCAGTACTTC
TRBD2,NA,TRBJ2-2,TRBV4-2,CASSPGLVTGELFF,TGTGCCAGCAGCCCGGGACTAGTCACCGGGGAGCTGTTTTTT
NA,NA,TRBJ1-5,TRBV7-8,CASSSWRRAENQPQHF,TGTGCCAGCAGCTCGTGGAGGAGGGCCGAAAATCAGCCCCAGCATTTT
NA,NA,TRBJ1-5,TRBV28,CASSLYGGYSNQPQHF,TGTGCCAGCAGTTTATACGGAGGGTATAGCAATCAGCCCCAGCATTTT
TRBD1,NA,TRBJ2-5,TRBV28,CASSFRGPGPLETQYF,TGTGCCAGCAGTTTCAGGGGGCCAGGGCCCTTGGAGACCCAGTACTTC
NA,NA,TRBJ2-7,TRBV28,CASVRALSYEQYF,TGTGCCTCTGTGCGGGCGCTCTCCTACGAGCAGTACTTC
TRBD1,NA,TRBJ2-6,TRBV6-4,CASSPTGGSGANVLTF,TGTGCCAGCAGTCCAACAGGGGGGTCTGGGGCCAACGTCCTGACTTTC
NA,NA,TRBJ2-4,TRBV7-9,CASSLGRELKNIQYF,TGTGCCAGCAGCTTGGGCCGGGAGCTCAAAAACATTCAGTACTTC
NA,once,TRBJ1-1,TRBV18,CASSPPGDTEAFF,TGTGCCAGCTCACCACCAGGGGACACTGAAGCTTTCTTT
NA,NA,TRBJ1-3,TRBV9,CASSVDIGNTIYF,TGTGCCAGCAGCGTAGATATTGGAAACACCATATATTTT
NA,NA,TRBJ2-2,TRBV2,CASTLPGTSPGELFF,TGTGCCAGCACCCTTCCCGGGACATCACCCGGGGAGCTGTTTTTT
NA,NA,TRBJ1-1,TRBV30,CAWGTGEAFF,TGTGCCTGGGGAACAGGTGAAGCTTTCTTT